Presented here are 21 T cell receptor beta chains from one specimen sequenced in a study of T cells after yellow fever vaccination. MiXCR was run by TCRdb on the 5' RACE reads, yielding one entry per CDR3 protein. The sample records about 340,000 distinct CDR3 sequences, 8% to 10% being singletons. Source: PBMCs, taken on the day of the first yellow fever vaccination. The receptor source for this set is a man younger than 35 who received the YFV17D yellow fever vaccine.

This clonotype was detected only a few times. The V call is TRBV5-1, the J call TRBJ2-3; the D is unclear. Germline V gives CDR1 SGHRS, CDR2 YFSETQ. The V end was cut by 0 bases, the J end by 2 bases, with 22 bases between. This CDR3 comprises 19 residues. CDR3 nucleotide sequence: TGCGCCAGCAGCTTGGGGGTCCTGGGGATAGCCCTAGACACAGATACGCAGTATTTT. This codes for CASSLGVLGIALDTDTQYF.

This clonotype has ten or more counts. The chain recombines TRBV5-1 with TRBJ2-7, with 7 nucleotides matching TRBD1. The V gene's germline CDR1 is SGHRS and CDR2 YFSETQ. V lost 4 bases, J lost 4 bases, and 8 bases stayed unmatched. This CDR3 contains 14 residues. CDR3 region: CASSPKGQQYEQYF. CDR3 DNA sequence: TGCGCCAGCAGCCCCAAGGGACAGCAGTACGAGCAGTACTTC.

This clonotype occurred a few times. The J gene is TRBJ2-3, the V gene TRBV4-1; no reliable D call. Germline lookup yields CDR1 MGHRA and CDR2 YSYEKL. This CDR3 region has 15 residues. V was pared by 0 bases and J by 0 bases, with 7 bases between. CDR3 bases: TGCGCCAGCAGCCAAGACGCTCCTAGCACAGATACGCAGTATTTT. This translates into CASSQDAPSTDTQYF.

CDR3 sequence reads: CASSLPGQGLYGYTF. Here the CDR3 DNA reads TGTGCCAGCAGCTTACCGGGACAGGGCCTCTATGGCTACACCTTC. The J gene is TRBJ1-2, the V gene TRBV5-5; TRBD1 agrees at 9 bases. V was pared by 2 bases and J by 4 bases, with 6 bases of the junction left unmatched. This CDR3 comprises 15 residues. The germline CDR1 and CDR2 sequences are SGHKS and YYEKEE (reference sequence).

Notes on this clonotype: At one of its ends the junction is not consistent with the germline gene, which may arise from a read error. The J gene is TRBJ1-2, the V gene TRBV5-1; TRBD1 matches 7 bases. The CDR3 sequence is 13 residues long. The V gene's germline CDR1 is SGHRS and CDR2 YFSETQ. CDR3 protein: CASSYDREYGFTF. CDR3 in DNA: TGCGCCAGCAGTTATGACAGGGAGTATGGCTTCACCTTC.

In its sample, this clonotype was seen a few times. CDR3 nucleotide sequence: TGCGCCAGCAGCCAAGTGGGACAGGTAAATGAGCAGTTCTTC. It translates to CASSQVGQVNEQFF. The J gene is TRBJ2-1, the V gene TRBV4-1; the match to TRBD1 covers 8 bases. CDR3 size: 14 residues. The V segment lost 1 base and the J segment 7 bases; nucleotides outside the gene matches: 3. Germline CDR1 reads MGHRA; CDR2 reads YSYEKL.

The V call is TRBV2, the J call TRBJ2-5; 10 nucleotides align to TRBD2. After removal of 2 bases from V and 7 bases from J, the junction contained 7 bases not matched to a gene. The germline V gene has CDR1 SNHLY and CDR2 FYNNEI. The CDR3 extends over 15 amino acids. This CDR3 is CASSEPSGGAGTQYF. The CDR3 DNA follows: TGTGCCAGCAGTGAACCCAGCGGGGGGGCCGGGACCCAGTACTTC.

The chain joins TRBV5-4 to TRBJ2-5, with 8 bases that match TRBD2. Germline-derived CDR1 and CDR2 are SGHNT and YYREEE (reference sequence). Trimming cost V 0 bases and J 1 base; bases outside gene matches: 5. The CDR3 is made up of 16 amino acids. DNA of the CDR3: TGTGCCAGCAGCTTGGATTTCGCGGGGGGCCAAGAGACCCAGTACTTC. Encoded protein: CASSLDFAGGQETQYF. The variable domain in full, with the rest retrieved from reference TRBV5-4 and TRBJ2-5, is ETGVTQSPTHLIKTRGQQVTLRCSSQSGHNTVSWYQQALGQGPQFIFQYYREEENGRGNFPPRFSGLQFPNYSSELNVNALELDDSALYLCASSLDFAGGQETQYFGPGTRLLVL.

There are many counts of this clonotype. The rearrangement uses TRBV15 and TRBJ1-2; no clear D. This CDR3 is built from 12 residues. CDR1 LNHNV and CDR2 YYDKDF come from the germline V gene (reference sequence). Trimming shortened V by 4 bases and J by 0 bases, and 3 bases separated the two germline ends. The CDR3 nucleotides are TGTGCCACCAGCACGTCTAACTATGGCTACACCTTC. It encodes CATSTSNYGYTF.

This clonotype was observed a few times. This chain connects TRBV3-1 to TRBJ1-6; tentatively, D is TRBD1 (5 bases). Trimming took 0 bases from V and 9 from J, leaving 12 bases between them. The germline CDR1 and CDR2 sequences are LGHDT and YNNKEL (reference sequence). There are 15 residues in the CDR3. The CDR3 protein is CASSQDPGRSSPLHF. In nucleotides, the CDR3 is TGTGCCAGCAGCCAAGATCCGGGGCGATCTTCACCCCTCCACTTT.

The CDR3 region is CASSGFPTTDTQYF. DNA of the CDR3: TGTGCCAGCAGCGGATTCCCAACCACAGATACGCAGTATTTT. This sequence joins TRBV9 and TRBJ2-3, with D unclear. CDR3 length: 14 amino acids. Trimming took 3 bases from V and 2 from J, leaving 10 bases between them. CDR1 is SGDLS and CDR2 is YYNGEE in the germline V gene.

This clonotype was seen more than once but under ten times. The V call is TRBV15, the J call TRBJ1-4; a weak D match, TRBD1 (6 bases). V shed 0 bases and J shed 6 bases, with 11 bases lying between them. The CDR3 length is 15 residues. The V gene's germline CDR1 is LNHNV and CDR2 YYDKDF (reference sequence). The CDR3 DNA reads as TGTGCCACCAGCAGAGATGGGCACAGGGATGAAAAACTGTTTTTT. Translated: CATSRDGHRDEKLFF.

This clonotype came up many times. This chain uses TRBV6-5 with TRBJ2-1; D perhaps matches TRBD2 (7 bases). V was trimmed by 2 bases and J by 6 bases, leaving 23 bases between them. Germline V lookup: CDR1 MNHEY, CDR2 SVGAGI. The CDR3 is 18 amino acids. CDR3 coding DNA: TGTGCCAGCAGTTACACGGCCTCCGGGGGGTCCAGGGGCAATGAGCAGTTCTTC. It specifies CASSYTASGGSRGNEQFF.

CDR3 residues: CASSPGVSGNYNEQFF. The CDR3 bases are TGTGCCAGCAGCCCTGGGGTTAGCGGGAACTACAATGAGCAGTTCTTC. This rearrangement joins TRBV5-6 to TRBJ2-1; 8 bases agree with TRBD2. Germline loops: CDR1 SGHDT, CDR2 YYEEEE. The ends lost 4 bases at V and 3 bases at J; junction bases unmatched: 9. The CDR3 is made up of 16 amino acids.

This clonotype occurred a few times. The rearrangement joins TRBV10-3 to TRBJ2-3; TRBD1 or TRBD2 may be the D gene (5 bases each). Germline CDR1 and CDR2: ENHRY and SYGVKD. This CDR3 region has 15 residues. V was cut by 2 bases and J by 2 bases, with 11 bases left in between. CDR3 protein: CAISEEGTHTDTQYF. The CDR3 DNA sequence: TGTGCCATCAGTGAGGAAGGGACCCACACAGATACGCAGTATTTT.

This clonotype was found many times. V and J are TRBV19 and TRBJ2-2; possibly TRBD2 for D (5 bases). The CDR3 spans 13 residues. CDR1 is LNHDA, CDR2 SQIVND, per germline (reference sequence). The V gene lost 8 bases and the J gene lost 2 bases, with 9 bases spanning the gap. The CDR3 reads CASASPNTGELFF. For the CDR3, the DNA is TGTGCCAGTGCTAGCCCCAACACCGGGGAGCTGTTTTTT. Based on the CDR3 plus reference TRBV19 and TRBJ2-2, the full variable domain is DGGITQSPKYLFRKEGQNVTLSCEQNLNHDAMYWYRQDPGQGLRLIYYSQIVNDFQKGDIAEGYSVSREKKESFPLTVTSAQKNPTAFYLCASASPNTGELFFGEGSRLTVL.

This clonotype has just one count. The chain uses TRBV28 and TRBJ2-1; D unclear. Trimming left V 1 base short and J 9 bases short, with 13 bases between. This CDR3 is 14 amino acids long. From germline, CDR1 is MDHEN and CDR2 SYDVKM. Written as DNA, the CDR3 is TGTGCCAGCAGTTTATTGGATTTTGGTGGTGAGCAGTTCTTC. Protein sequence: CASSLLDFGGEQFF.

This clonotype came up many times. This rearrangement joins TRBV5-1 to TRBJ2-2; TRBD2 matches 9 bases. This CDR3 is built from 14 residues. Germline assignment: CDR1 SGHRS and CDR2 YFSETQ. The V segment lost 5 bases and the J segment 5 bases; nucleotides outside the gene matches: 4. CDR3: CASRTAGGTGELFF. CDR3 nucleotide sequence: TGCGCCAGCAGAACGGCGGGGGGGACCGGGGAGCTGTTTTTT.

On this clonotype itself: An end of the junction does not agree with germline; a read error may underlie this. The V gene is TRBV28, the J gene TRBJ1-1; D is unclear. There are 11 residues in the CDR3. Germline lookup yields CDR1 MDHEN and CDR2 SYDVKM. CDR3 in DNA: TGTGCCATCAGTTTTCAGGTAGAAGCTTTCTTT. The encoded protein is CAISFQVEAFF.

The chain employs TRBV11-1 and TRBJ2-3, with D maybe TRBD1 (5 bases). The CDR3 totals 19 residues. Trimming took 6 bases from V and 1 from J, leaving 26 bases between them. Germline CDR1 and CDR2: SGHAT and FQDESV (reference sequence). The CDR3 nucleotides are TGTGCCAGCAGGCAATTGGGCCTGGCGACAGCCCAGGGCACAGATACGCAGTATTTT. Residues: CASRQLGLATAQGTDTQYF.

This clonotype is classed as medium-sized. This rearrangement joins TRBV4-3 to TRBJ1-1; D not certain. Trimming took off 2 bases at V and 3 bases at J, with 10 bases between the two ends. This CDR3 has 14 residues. Germline V lookup: CDR1 LGHNA, CDR2 YSLEER. This CDR3 is CASSQWAKDTEAFF. As DNA, the CDR3 is TGCGCCAGCAGCCAATGGGCGAAGGACACTGAAGCTTTCTTT.